The entry below describes one T cell receptor beta chain. This clone's antigen is unknown. No base quality values were provided; no much bigger clone lies one nucleotide off. This record belongs to a study of T cells after posttransplantation cyclophosphamide (dated by TCRdb to about 2016). Study-level background: T cell repertoire reconstitution was tracked by TRB sequencing after myeloablative bone marrow transplantation in which posttransplantation cyclophosphamide was used as GVHD prophylaxis. Antigen receptor sequencing covered samples from roughly 40 PTCy-treated patients and around 16 of their related bone marrow donors. Because TRA and TRB clonality correlated tightly in roughly nine samples, the subsequent TCR analyses were limited to TRB only. Public TRB sequences were checked against a database of over 3,500 sequences associated with responses to pathogens, tumor antigens, self-antigens and alloantigens. Blood from all 34 PTCy patients with 1-year posttransplant specimens was subjected to TRB sequencing. In 3 patients, TRB sequencing was also performed on up to about 3 more blood samples taken 2 to 5.2 years after transplant, and in several patients, pretransplant blood was also TRB-sequenced.

A control cohort of approximately eleven patients who had been given myeloablative marrow transplants with methotrexate plus a calcineurin inhibitor was sampled 1 year after transplant. Peripheral blood and bone marrow mononuclear cells were isolated by Ficoll-Hypaque density centrifugation and cryopreserved. The study at large found these results: The TRB repertoires of T cells infiltrating skin or the GI tract showed only limited overlap with the TRB repertoires found in blood. Across 45 patients, recipient CMV seropositivity and CMV reactivation were highly associated with TRB clonality; PTCy diversity was similar to CNI/methotrexate controls. Donor-recipient similarity was low at 1-2 months but increased during the first year, and donor CD8+ memory clones often dominated later blood repertoires.

The CDR3 runs 12 amino acids, cysteine and phenylalanine included. Here the CDR3 DNA is all that survives: 36 bases in frame from base 1. According to the germline V gene, CDR1 reads SGDLS and CDR2 reads YYNGEE. Here V drops 6 bases and J drops 4 bases, and the junction holds 3 bases not matched to any gene. Genomic DNA was the input for TRB sequencing, which was run either with the immunoSEQ assay at survey resolution or with the hsTCRB kit. The authors processed their data as follows. The immunoSEQ software handled the initial read processing, while the LymphoSeq R package was used for the repertoire analyses. For each TRB dataset, clonality was calculated as 1 minus normalized Shannon entropy, and the Gini coefficient was computed as well. Phenotypes of unsorted samples were inferred by mapping TRB sequences from sorted subsets of the recipient or donor onto the same recipient's unsorted samples. In its TCRdb copy, this immuneACCESS table keeps in-frame sequences only and misses some clones. Where compared with another copy, unresolved V genes explain less than half of these, and the others have no known cause. The V and J calls and clone size come from that table; D and trimming were worked out from the DNA. In all, the sample holds 20,000 or so clones, and around 87% of those were seen once. The ten top clones hold about 2% of the sample.

The material was PBMCs, obtained less than 400 days after allogeneic stem cell transplant with calcineurin inhibitor and methotrexate. The V gene is TRBV9 and the J gene is TRBJ1-2; 7 of the junction bases match TRBD1. The receptor's source is a female patient between 30 and 39 years old who received an allogeneic stem cell transplant from an unrelated donor, was CMV-positive, and had acute and chronic GVHD. After transplantation, some T cells may belong to the graft donor instead of the recipient. The bases are TGTGCCAGCAAGGGGACAGTCTATGGCTACACCTTC. This is translated as CASKGTVYGYTF. Extended through the reference TRBV9 and TRBJ1-2 proteins, this CDR3 yields the full variable domain: DSGVTQTPKHLITATGQRVTLRCSPRSGDLSVYWYQQSLDQGLQFLIQYYNGEERAKGNILERFSAQQFPDLHSELNLSSLELGDSALYFCASKGTVYGYTFGSGTRLTVV.